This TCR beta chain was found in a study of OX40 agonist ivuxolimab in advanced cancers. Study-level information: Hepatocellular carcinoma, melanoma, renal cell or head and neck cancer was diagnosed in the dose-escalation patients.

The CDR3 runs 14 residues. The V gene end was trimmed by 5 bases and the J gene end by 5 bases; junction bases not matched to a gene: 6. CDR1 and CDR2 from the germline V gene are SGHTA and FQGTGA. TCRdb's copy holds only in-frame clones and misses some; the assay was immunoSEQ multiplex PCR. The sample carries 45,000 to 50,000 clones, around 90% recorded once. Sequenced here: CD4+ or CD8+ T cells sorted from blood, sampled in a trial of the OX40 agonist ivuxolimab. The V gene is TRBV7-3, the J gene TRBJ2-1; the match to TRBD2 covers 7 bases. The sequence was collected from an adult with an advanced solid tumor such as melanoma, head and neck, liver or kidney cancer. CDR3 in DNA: TGTGCCAGCAGCCGCTGGGAGGGAGACAATGAGCAGTTCTTC. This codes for CASSRWEGDNEQFF.